The clone carrying this T cell receptor (beta chain) was counted ten times or more. Its specificity is not known. A universal primer site was incorporated via template switching, and the cDNA contained unique molecular identifiers. A single record per CDR3 protein comes from TCRdb applying MiXCR to the 5' RACE reads. The top ten hold 10% to 15% of the sample, which has around 95,000 distinct CDR3 sequences, 5.9% seen once. Per the germline V gene, CDR1 is LNHNV and CDR2 is YYDKDF (reference sequence). V gave up 1 base and J gave up 2 bases, with 14 bases separating them. This CDR3 region has 16 residues. Every one of the donors was a healthy Caucasian. The entry originates in a study of identical twins. Study-wide points: Cross-sectional statistics, not tracking of the same donors, supported the conclusions. Analyses based on zero insertions could be partly confounded by invariant MAIT and iNKT cells.

The source is a woman between 45 and 65 years old in good health. The chain has TRBV15 and TRBJ1-2, with D unclear. Sequenced input: memory T cells sorted from blood. The CDR3 DNA sequence: TGTGCCACCAGCAGAGGCTTACGGACGGAAAACTATGGCTACACCTTC. This codes for CATSRGLRTENYGYTF. The full variable domain, its missing parts supplied by reference TRBV15 and TRBJ1-2, is DAMVIQNPRYQVTQFGKPVTLSCSQTLNHNVMYWYQQKSSQAPKLLFHYYDKDFNNEADTPDNFQSRRPNTSFCFLDIRSPGLGDTAMYLCATSRGLRTENYGYTFGSGTRLTVV.